This T cell receptor (beta chain) was sequenced during a study of cytomegalovirus exposure and HLA in healthy donors. Vbeta (60) and Jbeta (13) primers were used in the PCR. Here immunoSEQ multiplex PCR was the method, and the copy in TCRdb shows in-frame clones only, minus some. The table shows some 190,000 clones, with around 75% occurring only once. Regarding donors, all were healthy bone marrow donors. The CDR3 extends over 14 amino acids. Trimming took off 1 base at V and 4 bases at J, with 10 bases between the two ends. Germline V gene lookup returns CDR1 MGHRA and CDR2 YSYEKL. The sample comprised PBMCs. The gene calls are TRBV4-1 and TRBJ1-2; unclear D gene. This sequence originates from a female donor in good health and CMV-seronegative. CDR3 residues: CASSQVVSSYGYTF. In nucleotides, the CDR3 is TGCGCCAGCAGCCAAGTGGTGAGCTCCTATGGCTACACCTTC.